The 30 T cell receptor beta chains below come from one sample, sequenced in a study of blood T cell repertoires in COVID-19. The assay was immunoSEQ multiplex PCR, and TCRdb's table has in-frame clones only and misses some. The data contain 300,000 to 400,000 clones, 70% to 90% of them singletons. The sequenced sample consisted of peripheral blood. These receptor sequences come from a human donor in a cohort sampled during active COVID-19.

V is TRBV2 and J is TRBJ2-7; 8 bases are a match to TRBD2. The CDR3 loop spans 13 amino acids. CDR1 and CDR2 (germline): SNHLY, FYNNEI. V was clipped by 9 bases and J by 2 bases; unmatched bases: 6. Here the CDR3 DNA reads TGTGCCAGTCAAGCGGGAGACGCCTACGAGCAGTACTTC. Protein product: CASQAGDAYEQYF.

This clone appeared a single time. CDR3 residues: CASSLEAGPRGGELFF. For the CDR3, the DNA is TGCGCCAGCAGCTTGGAAGCGGGACCGCGGGGCGGGGAGCTGTTTTTT. The chain uses TRBV5-1 and TRBJ2-2; TRBD2 aligns across 7 bases. Germline loops: CDR1 SGHRS, CDR2 YFSETQ. The CDR3 has 16 amino acids. Trimming cost V 0 bases and J 7 bases; bases outside gene matches: 9.

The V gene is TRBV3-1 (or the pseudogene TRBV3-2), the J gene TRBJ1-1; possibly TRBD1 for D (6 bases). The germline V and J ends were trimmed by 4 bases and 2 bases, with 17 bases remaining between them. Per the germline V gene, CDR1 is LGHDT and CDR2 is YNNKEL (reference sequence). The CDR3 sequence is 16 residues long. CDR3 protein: CASSPALTGTNTEAFF. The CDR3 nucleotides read TGTGCCAGCAGCCCAGCCTTAACCGGGACAAACACTGAAGCTTTCTTT.

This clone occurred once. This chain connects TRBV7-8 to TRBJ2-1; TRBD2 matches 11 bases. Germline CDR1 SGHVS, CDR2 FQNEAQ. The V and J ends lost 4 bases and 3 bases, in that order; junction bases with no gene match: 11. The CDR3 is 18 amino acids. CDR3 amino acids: CASSSGLAGGGGYNEQFF. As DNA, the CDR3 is TGTGCCAGCAGCTCAGGACTAGCGGGTGGAGGCGGCTACAATGAGCAGTTCTTC. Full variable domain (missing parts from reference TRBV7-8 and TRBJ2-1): GAGVSQSPRYKVAKRGQDVALRCDPISGHVSLFWYQQALGQGPEFLTYFQNEAQLDKSGLPSDRFFAERPEGSVSTLKIQRTQQEDSAVYLCASSSGLAGGGGYNEQFFGPGTRLTVL.

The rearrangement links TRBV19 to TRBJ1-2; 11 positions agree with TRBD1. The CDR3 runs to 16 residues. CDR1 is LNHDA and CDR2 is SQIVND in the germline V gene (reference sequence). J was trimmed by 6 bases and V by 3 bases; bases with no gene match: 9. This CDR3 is CASSILSDRGQDGYTF. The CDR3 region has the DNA TGTGCCAGTAGTATTCTTTCGGACAGGGGGCAAGATGGCTACACCTTC. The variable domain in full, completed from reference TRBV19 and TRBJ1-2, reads DGGITQSPKYLFRKEGQNVTLSCEQNLNHDAMYWYRQDPGQGLRLIYYSQIVNDFQKGDIAEGYSVSREKKESFPLTVTSAQKNPTAFYLCASSILSDRGQDGYTFGSGTRLTVV.

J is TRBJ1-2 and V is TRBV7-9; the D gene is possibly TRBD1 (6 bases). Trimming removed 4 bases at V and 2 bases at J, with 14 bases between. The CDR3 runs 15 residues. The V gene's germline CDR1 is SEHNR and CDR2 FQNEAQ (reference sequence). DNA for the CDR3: TGTGCCAGCAGCTGGGACACTCTAAGCAACTATGGCTACACCTTC. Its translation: CASSWDTLSNYGYTF.

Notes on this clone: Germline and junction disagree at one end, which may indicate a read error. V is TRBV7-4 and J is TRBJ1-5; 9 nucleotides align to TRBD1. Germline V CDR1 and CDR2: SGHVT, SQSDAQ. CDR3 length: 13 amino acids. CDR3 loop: CASSPLPTGGENF. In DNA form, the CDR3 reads TGTGCCAGCAGCCCGTTACCGACAGGGGGAGAGAATTTT.

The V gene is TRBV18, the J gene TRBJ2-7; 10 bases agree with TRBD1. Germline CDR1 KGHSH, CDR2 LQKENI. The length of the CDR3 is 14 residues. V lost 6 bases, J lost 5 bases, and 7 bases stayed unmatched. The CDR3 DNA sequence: TGTGCCAGCTCGATGACAGGGGGCTTAGACGAGCAGTACTTC. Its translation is CASSMTGGLDEQYF. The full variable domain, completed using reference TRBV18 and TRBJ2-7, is NAGVMQNPRHLVRRRGQEARLRCSPMKGHSHVYWYRQLPEEGLKFMVYLQKENIIDESGMPKERFSAEFPKEGPSILRIQQVVRGDSAAYFCASSMTGGLDEQYFGPGTRLTVT.

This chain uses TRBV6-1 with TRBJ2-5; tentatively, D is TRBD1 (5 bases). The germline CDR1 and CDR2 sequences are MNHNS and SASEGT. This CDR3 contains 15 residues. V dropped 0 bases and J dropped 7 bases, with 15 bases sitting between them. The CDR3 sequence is CASSEAEDSPGTQYF. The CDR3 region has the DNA TGTGCCAGCAGTGAAGCGGAAGACAGCCCCGGGACCCAGTACTTC.

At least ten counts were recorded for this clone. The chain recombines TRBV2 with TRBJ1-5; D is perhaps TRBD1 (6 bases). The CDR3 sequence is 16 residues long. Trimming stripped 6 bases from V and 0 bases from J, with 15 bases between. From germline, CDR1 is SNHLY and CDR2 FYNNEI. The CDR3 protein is CASSASWDTSNQPQHF. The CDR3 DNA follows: TGTGCCAGCAGCGCCTCCTGGGACACTAGCAATCAGCCCCAGCATTTT.

As DNA, the CDR3 is TGTGCCAGCAGTGAATTGGGGGGAGGTGGGGCCAACGTCCTGACTTTC. This sequence encodes CASSELGGGGANVLTF. The genes are TRBV6-1 and TRBJ2-6, with a possible D match to TRBD2 (6 bases). The length of the CDR3 is 16 residues. V dropped 2 bases and J dropped 3 bases, with 11 bases sitting between them. Germline values: CDR1 MNHNS, CDR2 SASEGT.

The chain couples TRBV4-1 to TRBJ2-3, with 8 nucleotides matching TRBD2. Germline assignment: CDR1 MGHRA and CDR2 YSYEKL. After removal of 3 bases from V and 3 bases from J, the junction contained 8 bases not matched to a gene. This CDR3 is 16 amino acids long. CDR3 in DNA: TGCGCCAGCAGCCAGAGACAGAGCGGGAGTACAGATACGCAGTATTTT. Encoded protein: CASSQRQSGSTDTQYF.

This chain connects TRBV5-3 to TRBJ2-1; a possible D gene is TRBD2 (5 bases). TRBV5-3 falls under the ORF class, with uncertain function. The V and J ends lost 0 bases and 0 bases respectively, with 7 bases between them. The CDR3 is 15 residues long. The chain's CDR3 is CARSLDGDSYNEQFF. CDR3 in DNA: TGTGCCAGAAGCTTGGACGGGGACTCCTACAATGAGCAGTTCTTC.

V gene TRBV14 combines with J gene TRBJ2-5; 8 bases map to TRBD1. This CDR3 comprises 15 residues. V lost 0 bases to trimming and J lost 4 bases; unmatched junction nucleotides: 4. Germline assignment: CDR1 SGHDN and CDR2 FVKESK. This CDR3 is CASSQDRGLRETQYF. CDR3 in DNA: TGTGCCAGCAGCCAAGACAGGGGGCTTCGAGAGACCCAGTACTTC.

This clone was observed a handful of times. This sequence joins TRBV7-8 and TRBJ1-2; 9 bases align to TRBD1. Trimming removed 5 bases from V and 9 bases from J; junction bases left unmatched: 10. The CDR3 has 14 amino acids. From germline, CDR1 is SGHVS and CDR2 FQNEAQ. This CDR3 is CASSPIKTGGSYTF. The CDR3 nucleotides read TGTGCCAGCAGCCCAATAAAGACAGGGGGAAGCTACACCTTC.

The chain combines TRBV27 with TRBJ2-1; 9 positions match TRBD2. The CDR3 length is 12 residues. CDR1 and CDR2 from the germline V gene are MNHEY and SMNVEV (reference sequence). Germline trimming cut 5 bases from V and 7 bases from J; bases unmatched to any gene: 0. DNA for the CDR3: TGTGCCAGCAGTAGCGGGAGGAATGAGCAGTTCTTC. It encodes CASSSGRNEQFF.

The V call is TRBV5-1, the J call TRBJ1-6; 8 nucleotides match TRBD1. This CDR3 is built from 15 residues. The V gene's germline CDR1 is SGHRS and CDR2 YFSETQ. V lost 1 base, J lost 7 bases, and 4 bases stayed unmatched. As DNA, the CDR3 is TGCGCCAGCAGCTTGACAGGGGGGAGCAATTCACCCCTCCACTTT. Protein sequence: CASSLTGGSNSPLHF.

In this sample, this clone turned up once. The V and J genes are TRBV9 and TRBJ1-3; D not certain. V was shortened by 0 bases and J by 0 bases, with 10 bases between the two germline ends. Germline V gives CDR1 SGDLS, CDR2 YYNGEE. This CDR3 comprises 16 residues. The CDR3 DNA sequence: TGTGCCAGCAGCGTAGCTTCAGGATACTCTGGAAACACCATATATTTT. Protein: CASSVASGYSGNTIYF.

The CDR3, as DNA: TGTGCCAGCAGCTTATCTCGAGACGGGTCCTACGAGCAGTACTTC. Its protein product is CASSLSRDGSYEQYF. The chain employs TRBV7-8 and TRBJ2-7; D gene unclear. With 2 bases removed from V and 1 base from J, the gap between germline ends came to 12 bases. The CDR3 is 15 amino acids. The germline gives CDR1 SGHVS, CDR2 FQNEAQ.

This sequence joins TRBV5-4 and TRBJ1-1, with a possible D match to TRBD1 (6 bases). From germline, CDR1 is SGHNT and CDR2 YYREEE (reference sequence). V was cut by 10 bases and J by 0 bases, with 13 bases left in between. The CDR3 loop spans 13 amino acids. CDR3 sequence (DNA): TGTGCCGGAGTGGACAGATTGAACACTGAAGCTTTCTTT. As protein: CAGVDRLNTEAFF.

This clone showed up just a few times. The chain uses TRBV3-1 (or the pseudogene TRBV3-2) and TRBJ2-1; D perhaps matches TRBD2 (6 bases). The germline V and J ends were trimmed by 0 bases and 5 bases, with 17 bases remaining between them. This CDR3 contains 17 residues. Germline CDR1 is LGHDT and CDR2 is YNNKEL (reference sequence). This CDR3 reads CASSQDLAALANNEQFF. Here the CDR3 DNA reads TGTGCCAGCAGCCAAGATCTTGCAGCCCTAGCGAACAATGAGCAGTTCTTC.

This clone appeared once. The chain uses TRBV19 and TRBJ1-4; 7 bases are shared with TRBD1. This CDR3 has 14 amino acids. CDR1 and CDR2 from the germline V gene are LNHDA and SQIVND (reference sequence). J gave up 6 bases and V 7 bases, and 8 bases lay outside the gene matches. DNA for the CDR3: TGTGCCAGTAACCTGGGGACAGCCGATGAAAAACTGTTTTTT. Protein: CASNLGTADEKLFF.

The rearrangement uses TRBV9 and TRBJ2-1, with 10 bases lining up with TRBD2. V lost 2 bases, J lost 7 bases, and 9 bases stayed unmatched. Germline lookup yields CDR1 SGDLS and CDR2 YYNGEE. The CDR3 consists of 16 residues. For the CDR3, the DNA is TGTGCCAGCAGCGTCCTAGGCGCAGCGGGGGGGAATGAGCAGTTCTTC. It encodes CASSVLGAAGGNEQFF. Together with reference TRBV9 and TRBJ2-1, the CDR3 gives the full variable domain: DSGVTQTPKHLITATGQRVTLRCSPRSGDLSVYWYQQSLDQGLQFLIQYYNGEERAKGNILERFSAQQFPDLHSELNLSSLELGDSALYFCASSVLGAAGGNEQFFGPGTRLTVL.

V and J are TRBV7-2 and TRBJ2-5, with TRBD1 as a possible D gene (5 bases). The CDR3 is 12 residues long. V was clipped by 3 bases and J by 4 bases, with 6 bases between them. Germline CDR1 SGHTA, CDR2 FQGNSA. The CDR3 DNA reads TGTGCCAGCAGCTTCCAGGGAGAGACCCAGTACTTC. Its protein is CASSFQGETQYF. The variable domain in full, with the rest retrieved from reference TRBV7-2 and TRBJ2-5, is GAGVSQSPSNKVTEKGKDVELRCDPISGHTALYWYRQSLGQGLEFLIYFQGNSAPDKSGLPSDRFSAERTGGSVSTLTIQRTQQEDSAVYLCASSFQGETQYFGPGTRLLVL.

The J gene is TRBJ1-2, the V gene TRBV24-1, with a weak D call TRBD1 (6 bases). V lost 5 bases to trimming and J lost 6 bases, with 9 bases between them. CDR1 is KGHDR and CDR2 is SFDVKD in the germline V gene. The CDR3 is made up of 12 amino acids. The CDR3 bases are TGTGCCACCAGTGCAACAGGGAATGGCTACACCTTC. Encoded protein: CATSATGNGYTF.

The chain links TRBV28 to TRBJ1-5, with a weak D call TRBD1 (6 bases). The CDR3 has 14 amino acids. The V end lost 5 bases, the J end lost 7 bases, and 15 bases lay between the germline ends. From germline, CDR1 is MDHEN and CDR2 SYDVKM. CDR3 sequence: CASSPGARGQPQHF. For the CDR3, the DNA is TGTGCCAGCAGTCCAGGGGCCCGTGGCCAGCCCCAGCATTTT.

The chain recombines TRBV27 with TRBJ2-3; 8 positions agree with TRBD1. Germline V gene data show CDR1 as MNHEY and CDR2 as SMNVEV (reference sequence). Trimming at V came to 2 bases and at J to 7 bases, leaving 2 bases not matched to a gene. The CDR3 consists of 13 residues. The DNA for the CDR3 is TGTGCCAGCAGTTTAGACAGGGGAAATACGCAGTATTTT. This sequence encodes CASSLDRGNTQYF.

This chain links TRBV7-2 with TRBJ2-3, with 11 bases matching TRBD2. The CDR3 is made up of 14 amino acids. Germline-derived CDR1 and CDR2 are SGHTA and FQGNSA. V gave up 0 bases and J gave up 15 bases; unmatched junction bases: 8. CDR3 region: CASSLARLAGGVYF. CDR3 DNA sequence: TGTGCCAGCAGCTTAGCGCGGCTAGCGGGAGGTGTATATTTT.

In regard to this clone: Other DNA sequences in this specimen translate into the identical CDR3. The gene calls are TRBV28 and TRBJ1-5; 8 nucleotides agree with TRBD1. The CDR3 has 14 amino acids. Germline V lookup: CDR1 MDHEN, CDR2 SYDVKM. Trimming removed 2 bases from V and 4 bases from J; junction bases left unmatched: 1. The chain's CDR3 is CASSLGTGNQPQHF. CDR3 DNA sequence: TGTGCCAGCAGTTTAGGGACAGGTAATCAGCCCCAGCATTTT.

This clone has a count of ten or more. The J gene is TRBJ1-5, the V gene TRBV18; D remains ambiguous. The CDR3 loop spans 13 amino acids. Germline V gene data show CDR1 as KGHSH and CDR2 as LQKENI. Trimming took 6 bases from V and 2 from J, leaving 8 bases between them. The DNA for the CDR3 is TGTGCCAGCTCTCGCCAGGGCAATCAGCCCCAGCATTTT. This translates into CASSRQGNQPQHF. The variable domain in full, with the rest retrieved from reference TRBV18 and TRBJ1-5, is NAGVMQNPRHLVRRRGQEARLRCSPMKGHSHVYWYRQLPEEGLKFMVYLQKENIIDESGMPKERFSAEFPKEGPSILRIQQVVRGDSAAYFCASSRQGNQPQHFGDGTRLSIL.